This TCR beta chain emerged from a study of CD8 T cells in Susac syndrome. Study results and caveats: The study conceded that relatively few individuals underwent its TCR sequencing and HLA analysis.

A note on this clonotype: Its antigen is not identified.

Negative isolation was used for CD8+ and CD4+ T cells, and FACS enrichment was applied to TEMRA cells. Trimming shortened V by 4 bases and J by 9 bases, and 13 bases separated the two germline ends. Germline V gene lookup returns CDR1 MNHEY and CDR2 SVGEGT. The CDR3 length is 13 residues. RNA, at about 0.5 to 1 ug, was reverse transcribed with random hexamers. With immunoSEQ multiplex PCR, TCR beta CDR3 was amplified across 54 Vbeta and 13 Jbeta. TCRdb redid the calling of the immunoSEQ multiplex PCR reads with MiXCR, one entry per CDR3 protein. This table has roughly 120,000 distinct CDR3 sequences, approximately 96% appearing once.

The sequence came from a human donor in good health. Sequencing used CD4+ T cells from PBMCs. The gene calls are TRBV6-2 or TRBV6-3 and TRBJ2-1; weak D call: TRBD2 (6 bases). CDR3 sequence: CASSLRLATEQFF. The DNA for the CDR3 is TGTGCCAGCAGTTTAAGGCTAGCGACTGAGCAGTTCTTC.